This T cell receptor beta chain appears in the sequencing data of a study of shared clonotypes between healthy human individuals. On the study more broadly: The plates for each donor numbered three CD4 naive, three CD4 memory, two CD8 naive and one CD8 memory.

Trimming shortened V by 4 bases and J by 2 bases, and 8 bases separated the two germline ends. CDR3 length: 12 amino acids. From germline, CDR1 is SQVTM and CDR2 ANQGSEA. Details on this clone: Its antigen is unidentified. Other nucleotide sequences in the sample specify the same CDR3.

Study observations and caveats: Sharing of clonotypes among donors was expected to vary with sequencing depth.

Only in-frame clones appear in the TCRdb table, and some are missing; sequencing was by immunoSEQ multiplex PCR. Of approximately 2.3 million clones in the sample, more than 85% were seen once. The rearrangement links TRBV29-1 to TRBJ1-2; D gene unclear. This TCR was sampled from a man between 18 and 29 years old in good health. Some clones in this sample may be carry-over from other donors' samples. Sequencing used naive CD4+ T cells from PBMCs. Stated subset: CD45RA+ positively selected. CDR3 residues: CSVVGSNYGYTF. CDR3 coding DNA: TGCAGCGTTGTGGGCTCGAACTATGGCTACACCTTC.